What follows are 16 T cell receptor beta chains derived from one specimen sequenced in a study of blood T cell repertoires in COVID-19. TCRdb's table, derived via immunoSEQ multiplex PCR, lists solely in-frame clones and lacks some. The data show about 260,000 clones, with roughly 90% seen just once and approximately 0.7% held by the top ten. Sequencing used peripheral blood. The origin of the receptors is a human donor in a cohort sampled during active COVID-19.

The rearrangement joins TRBV5-6 to TRBJ1-6; no clear D gene. Trimming cost V 7 bases and J 5 bases, with 13 bases left between them. Germline V gene data show CDR1 as SGHDT and CDR2 as YYEEEE. CDR3 size: 14 residues. The CDR3 DNA reads as TGTGCCAGCTTCGGTTCCCTTGATAATTCACCCCTCCACTTT. Its protein product is CASFGSLDNSPLHF.

This clone was counted a few times. V usage is TRBV6-5 and J usage is TRBJ2-5; 8 bases map to TRBD2. J was trimmed by 10 bases and V by 5 bases; bases with no gene match: 12. CDR3 length: 14 residues. Germline assignment: CDR1 MNHEY and CDR2 SVGAGI. CDR3 region: CASSPIPERGNQYF. CDR3 bases: TGTGCCAGCAGTCCCATCCCGGAGCGGGGGAACCAGTACTTC.

The chain couples TRBV7-2 to TRBJ2-7; perhaps TRBD1 as D (6 bases). This CDR3 has 13 amino acids. V lost 1 base to trimming and J lost 7 bases, with 11 bases between them. Per germline, CDR1 SGHTA and CDR2 FQGNSA. The CDR3 loop reads CASSLGDRWEQYF. CDR3 DNA: TGTGCCAGCAGCTTAGGAGACAGGTGGGAGCAGTACTTC.

The V call is TRBV13, the J call TRBJ2-7; no clear D gene. Trimming cost V 0 bases and J 3 bases, with 6 bases left between them. The germline V gene has CDR1 PRHDT and CDR2 FYEKMQ (reference sequence). The CDR3 loop spans 13 amino acids. In DNA form, the CDR3 reads TGTGCCAGCAGCTTAGGGCGGAACTACGAGCAGTACTTC. It codes for CASSLGRNYEQYF. Supplemented by reference TRBV13 and TRBJ2-7, the full variable domain reads AAGVIQSPRHLIKEKRETATLKCYPIPRHDTVYWYQQGPGQDPQFLISFYEKMQSDKGSIPDRFSAQQFSDYHSELNMSSLELGDSALYFCASSLGRNYEQYFGPGTRLTVT.

The chain couples TRBV18 to TRBJ1-3, with D unresolved. This CDR3 spans 15 amino acids. CDR1 KGHSH and CDR2 LQKENI come from the germline V gene. V lost 5 bases and J lost 1, with 12 bases in between. CDR3 in amino acids: CASSSLPGSGNTIYF. CDR3 in DNA: TGTGCCAGCTCATCCCTCCCGGGATCTGGAAACACCATATATTTT.

The rearrangement joins TRBV7-8 to TRBJ1-1; 9 nucleotides match TRBD1. CDR1 and CDR2 (germline): SGHVS, FQNEAQ. The CDR3 sequence is 15 residues long. V gave up 1 base and J gave up 5 bases; unmatched junction bases: 5. The CDR3 DNA follows: TGTGCCAGCAGCTTAGAGACAGGGGGTGGGACTGAAGCTTTCTTT. Protein: CASSLETGGGTEAFF.

The table lists this clone with a count of one. This chain joins TRBV27 and TRBJ2-7, with 8 bases identical to TRBD2. The CDR3 runs 16 residues. Germline CDR1 reads MNHEY; CDR2 reads SMNVEV (reference sequence). V was clipped by 10 bases and J by 3 bases; unmatched bases: 17. CDR3 residues: CATRVAQREPFYEQYF. The CDR3 nucleotides read TGTGCCACTCGCGTGGCGCAGCGGGAGCCATTCTACGAGCAGTACTTC.

This clone was detected once. This CDR3 is CASNPGTGIRDEQYF. The CDR3 DNA reads as TGTGCCAGCAACCCAGGGACAGGGATTCGCGACGAGCAGTACTTC. V usage is TRBV3-1 (or the pseudogene TRBV3-2) and J usage is TRBJ2-7; 9 bases are a match to TRBD1. The J segment lost 5 bases and the V segment lost 7 bases, leaving 12 bases of the junction unmatched. CDR1 is LGHDT and CDR2 is YNNKEL in the germline V gene (reference sequence). CDR3 length: 15 residues.

This CDR3 is CASSLGTDGEQFF. The CDR3 DNA reads TGCGCCAGCAGCCTAGGGACAGATGGTGAGCAGTTCTTC. This chain joins TRBV5-1 and TRBJ2-1; 7 bases align to TRBD1. Germline assignment: CDR1 SGHRS and CDR2 YFSETQ. This CDR3 spans 13 amino acids. Germline trimming cut 4 bases from V and 9 bases from J; bases unmatched to any gene: 7.

V is TRBV7-3 and J is TRBJ2-5, with a weak D call TRBD1 (5 bases). This CDR3 is 13 amino acids long. V lost 2 bases and J lost 5, with 9 bases in between. Germline-derived CDR1 and CDR2 are SGHTA and FQGTGA. The CDR3 sequence is CASSLQGSETQYF. Written as DNA, the CDR3 is TGTGCCAGCAGCTTACAGGGATCCGAGACCCAGTACTTC. Based on the CDR3 plus reference TRBV7-3 and TRBJ2-5, the full variable domain is GAGVSQTPSNKVTEKGKYVELRCDPISGHTALYWYRQSLGQGPEFLIYFQGTGAADDSGLPNDRFFAVRPEGSVSTLKIQRTERGDSAVYLCASSLQGSETQYFGPGTRLLVL.

This clone was observed a handful of times. The rearrangement uses TRBV3-1 (or the pseudogene TRBV3-2) and TRBJ2-5; D is possibly TRBD2 (6 bases). V was clipped by 3 bases and J by 4 bases, with 12 bases between them. Per germline, CDR1 LGHDT and CDR2 YNNKEL (reference sequence). This CDR3 is built from 14 residues. The DNA for the CDR3 is TGTGCCAGCAGCCAGCTGGGGACTGGAGAGACCCAGTACTTC. It is translated as CASSQLGTGETQYF.

This clone appeared a single time. The chain is built from TRBV24-1 and TRBJ1-5, with 8 bases lining up with TRBD1. Trimming took 10 bases from V and 1 from J; bases not matched to a gene: 2. Germline CDR1 reads KGHDR; CDR2 reads SFDVKD. The CDR3 runs 13 residues. CDR3 bases: TGTGCCACTGGACAGGGAAGCAATCAGCCCCAGCATTTT. It codes for CATGQGSNQPQHF.

The gene calls are TRBV3-1 (or the pseudogene TRBV3-2) and TRBJ2-7, with TRBD1 identical over 8 bases. The CDR3 runs 18 residues. The V and J ends lost 3 bases and 4 bases, in that order; junction bases with no gene match: 17. In germline, CDR1 is LGHDT, CDR2 YNNKEL (reference sequence). CDR3 region: CASSQIPLGQGVSYEQYF. Written as DNA, the CDR3 is TGTGCCAGCAGCCAGATTCCCCTCGGACAGGGTGTCTCGTACGAGCAGTACTTC.

V usage is TRBV28 and J usage is TRBJ2-1; a possible D gene is TRBD2 (5 bases). Trimming cost V 11 bases and J 5 bases, with 16 bases left between them. Per germline, CDR1 MDHEN and CDR2 SYDVKM. CDR3 length: 13 residues. The CDR3 spells CAYRDYKNNEQFF. In DNA form, the CDR3 reads TGTGCCTACCGAGACTATAAAAACAATGAGCAGTTCTTC.

The chain employs TRBV19 and TRBJ2-7; 8 bases are a match to TRBD2. V was pared by 6 bases and J by 2 bases, with 9 bases of the junction left unmatched. Germline CDR1 reads LNHDA; CDR2 reads SQIVND (reference sequence). The length of the CDR3 is 15 residues. As DNA, the CDR3 is TGTGCCAGTAGCCCGGCGGGGGGCTTCGCCTACGAGCAGTACTTC. Its translation: CASSPAGGFAYEQYF.

This clone was seen a few times. The chain employs TRBV12-5 and TRBJ2-7; no reliable D call. The CDR3 consists of 11 residues. V gave up 3 bases and J gave up 9 bases, with 9 bases separating them. The germline gives CDR1 LGHNT, CDR2 FRNRAP. CDR3 bases: TGTGCTAGTGGTTTCACAGAGCCGCAGTACTTC. It translates to CASGFTEPQYF.